One sample yielded the 26 T cell receptor beta chains listed below, sequenced in a study of cytomegalovirus exposure and HLA in healthy donors. The PCR employed 60 Vbeta primers together with 13 Jbeta primers. The data were produced by immunoSEQ multiplex PCR, yet TCRdb's version contains in-frame clones alone and is incomplete. The profile covers fewer than 250,000 clones, with about 83% appearing a single time and approximately 1.6% taken by the ten largest. The sequenced sample was PBMCs. All receptors derive from a man aged 35 to 55 in good health and CMV-seropositive.

This chain uses TRBV29-1 with TRBJ2-3; 8 bases line up with TRBD1. V gave up 6 bases and J gave up 2 bases; unmatched junction bases: 7. In germline, CDR1 is SQVTM, CDR2 ANQGSEA. This CDR3 spans 14 amino acids. CDR3 in DNA: TGCAGCGTGGGACAGGAGCTGATCACAGATACGCAGTATTTT. Translation gives CSVGQELITDTQYF.

This chain uses TRBV5-1 with TRBJ2-3; 12 bases match TRBD2. After removal of 4 bases from V and 3 bases from J, the junction contained 6 bases not matched to a gene. This CDR3 has 16 amino acids. Germline V gene lookup returns CDR1 SGHRS and CDR2 YFSETQ. The CDR3: CASSVGLAGGTDTQYF. CDR3 bases: TGCGCCAGCAGCGTGGGACTAGCGGGTGGTACAGATACGCAGTATTTT.

The gene calls are TRBV10-2 and TRBJ2-5, with 10 bases that match TRBD1. The DNA end favors TRBJ2-7, so the J call may be wrong. Germline lookup yields CDR1 WSHSY and CDR2 SAAADI. This CDR3 is 13 amino acids long. The CDR3: CASTTTGGAEQYF. The DNA of the CDR3 is TGCGCCAGCACCACGACAGGGGGCGCCGAGCAGTACTTC.

This chain links TRBV9 with TRBJ2-1, with D hard to call. Trimming removed 5 bases from V and 13 bases from J, with 22 bases in between. Per the germline V gene, CDR1 is SGDLS and CDR2 is YYNGEE. The CDR3 extends over 14 amino acids. The CDR3 DNA sequence: TGTGCCAGCAGGGCAACTGTTGGGCCCCCTGGACAGTTCTTC. The encoded protein is CASRATVGPPGQFF.

The chain joins TRBV9 to TRBJ1-2; D is possibly TRBD1 (5 bases). Deletions cut 4 bases from V and 3 bases from J, with 13 bases between. The CDR3 has 14 residues. The germline gives CDR1 SGDLS, CDR2 YYNGEE. In nucleotides, the CDR3 is TGTGCCAGCAGCCCGGGGGAACTGGACTATGGCTACACCTTC. Its protein product is CASSPGELDYGYTF.

The sample holds one count of this clone. V and J are TRBV11-2 and TRBJ1-5; D gene ambiguous. The germline V gene encodes CDR1 SGHAT and CDR2 FQNNGV. The CDR3 loop spans 13 amino acids. Trimming shortened V by 0 bases and J by 7 bases, and 7 bases separated the two germline ends. Here the CDR3 reads CASSLDGSQPQHF. The DNA of the CDR3 is TGTGCCAGCAGCTTAGACGGGAGCCAGCCCCAGCATTTT.

The CDR3 reads CASSLGGQGLTEAFF. CDR3 DNA sequence: TGTGCCAGCAGCTTAGGTGGACAGGGGTTGACTGAAGCTTTCTTT. The chain is built from TRBV7-2 and TRBJ1-1, with 9 nucleotides matching TRBD1. The CDR3 is 15 amino acids. Germline CDR1 and CDR2: SGHTA and FQGNSA. With V trimmed by 1 base and J by 5 bases, 5 bases remained unmatched.

This clone has only a few counts. The genes are TRBV5-5 and TRBJ1-5; 8 bases are a match to TRBD1. The germline gives CDR1 SGHKS, CDR2 YYEKEE (reference sequence). This CDR3 has 18 amino acids. V was clipped by 0 bases and J by 0 bases; unmatched bases: 8. CDR3: CASSLAPQGADSNQPQHF. The CDR3 DNA reads as TGTGCCAGCAGCTTGGCTCCGCAGGGGGCAGATAGCAATCAGCCCCAGCATTTT.

This clone came up once. J is TRBJ2-3 and V is TRBV9; 12 bases map to TRBD2. The CDR3 consists of 18 residues. J lost 4 bases, V lost 4 bases, and 13 bases had no gene match. Germline CDR1 SGDLS, CDR2 YYNGEE. The CDR3 nucleotides read TGTGCCAGCAGCCGAACCTTAATACTAGCGGGAGGCTCAGATACGCAGTATTTT. This sequence encodes CASSRTLILAGGSDTQYF.

The sample holds one count of this clone. The chain uses TRBV14 and TRBJ2-3, with D perhaps matching TRBD2 (6 bases). The germline V and J ends were trimmed by 4 bases and 3 bases, with 8 bases remaining between them. The CDR3 consists of 13 residues. The germline gives CDR1 SGHDN, CDR2 FVKESK. CDR3 DNA: TGTGCCAGCAGCCCTGGGACTACAGATACGCAGTATTTT. Amino acid sequence: CASSPGTTDTQYF.

V is TRBV5-4 and J is TRBJ2-2; 7 nucleotides align to TRBD2. V was pared by 0 bases and J by 4 bases, with 6 bases of the junction left unmatched. The germline V gene encodes CDR1 SGHNT and CDR2 YYREEE (reference sequence). The CDR3 covers 16 residues. This CDR3 is CASSLESSGLTGELFF. Here the CDR3 DNA reads TGTGCCAGCAGCTTGGAGTCTAGCGGTCTCACCGGGGAGCTGTTTTTT.

This chain links TRBV7-2 with TRBJ2-7, with 8 bases that match TRBD1. Unmatched junction bases numbered 5, after V lost 4 bases and J lost 6 bases. Germline V CDR1 and CDR2: SGHTA, FQGNSA. The CDR3 contains 13 residues. This chain's CDR3 is CASSSDRGGEQYF. The CDR3 nucleotides are TGTGCCAGCAGCTCCGACAGGGGAGGCGAGCAGTACTTC.

The V and J genes are TRBV15 and TRBJ2-5, with D possibly matching TRBD1 (6 bases). The end of the DNA fits TRBJ2-7 better, so the J call may be wrong. Germline CDR1 LNHNV, CDR2 YYDKDF (reference sequence). This CDR3 is built from 14 residues. This CDR3 is CATSNPAGAYEQYF. DNA of the CDR3: TGTGCCACCAGCAACCCGGCAGGGGCCTACGAGCAGTACTTC.

As to this clone: A read error may produce the germline difference seen at one junction end. The chain couples TRBV7-7 to TRBJ1-1; no clear D. The germline V gene encodes CDR1 SSHAT and CDR2 FNYEAQ (reference sequence). This CDR3 has 13 amino acids. CDR3 region: CASSLSGNTEAFF. The CDR3, as DNA: TGTGCTAGCAGCTTATCGGGGAACACTGAAGCTTTCTTT.

The V gene is TRBV5-1, the J gene TRBJ1-2; TRBD1 agrees at 7 bases. Germline CDR1 and CDR2: SGHRS and YFSETQ. The CDR3 covers 14 residues. J gave up 2 bases and V 4 bases, and 5 bases lay outside the gene matches. CDR3 sequence (DNA): TGCGCCAGCAGCCCCGGGACAGCAAACTATGGCTACACCTTC. It is translated as CASSPGTANYGYTF.

The V and J genes are TRBV7-9 and TRBJ2-7, with unresolved D. This CDR3 region has 12 residues. V was cut by 5 bases and J by 4 bases, with 9 bases left in between. Germline CDR1 reads SEHNR; CDR2 reads FQNEAQ (reference sequence). CDR3 sequence reads: CASSGRAYEQYF. CDR3 in DNA: TGTGCCAGCAGCGGCCGAGCGTACGAGCAGTACTTC.

This clone was found a few times. The chain has TRBV18 and TRBJ2-1; D is unclear. V was shortened by 4 bases and J by 5 bases, with 9 bases between the two germline ends. The length of the CDR3 is 13 residues. The germline V gene encodes CDR1 KGHSH and CDR2 LQKENI. CDR3 amino acids: CASSRRVDNEQFF. CDR3 DNA: TGTGCCAGCTCACGACGGGTGGACAATGAGCAGTTCTTC. The variable domain in full, with the rest retrieved from reference TRBV18 and TRBJ2-1, is NAGVMQNPRHLVRRRGQEARLRCSPMKGHSHVYWYRQLPEEGLKFMVYLQKENIIDESGMPKERFSAEFPKEGPSILRIQQVVRGDSAAYFCASSRRVDNEQFFGPGTRLTVL.

Only a few counts were recorded for this clone. The chain carries TRBV12-2 and TRBJ2-7; the table names TRBD2, a call not compared with the DNA. TRBV12-2 is a recognized pseudogene. The CDR3 sequence is 14 residues long. The CDR3 reads CASRLAPPSDEQYF. The CDR3 nucleotides are TGTGCAAGTCGCTTAGCCCCCCCAAGCGACGAGCAGTACTTC.

V gene TRBV5-1 combines with J gene TRBJ2-1, with D uncertain. Deletions cut 5 bases from V and 1 base from J, with 10 bases between. The germline V gene has CDR1 SGHRS and CDR2 YFSETQ. The CDR3 has 14 residues. The CDR3 sequence is CASRETSSYNEQFF. The DNA of the CDR3 is TGCGCCAGCAGAGAGACTTCATCCTACAATGAGCAGTTCTTC. Combining the CDR3 with reference TRBV5-1 and TRBJ2-1 gives the whole variable domain KAGVTQTPRYLIKTRGQQVTLSCSPISGHRSVSWYQQTPGQGLQFLFEYFSETQRNKGNFPGRFSGRQFSNSRSEMNVSTLELGDSALYLCASRETSSYNEQFFGPGTRLTVL.

This clone was recorded a few times. The chain combines TRBV12-5 with TRBJ2-7; 9 bases align to TRBD1. Germline V gene lookup returns CDR1 LGHNT and CDR2 FRNRAP. Trimming cost V 2 bases and J 0 bases; bases outside gene matches: 5. The CDR3 consists of 16 residues. The DNA of the CDR3 is TGTGCTAGTGGTTTGCCCGGACAGGGGAGCTCCTACGAGCAGTACTTC. Translating gives CASGLPGQGSSYEQYF.

V is TRBV28 and J is TRBJ2-2; 8 bases align to TRBD1. This CDR3 has 15 residues. From germline, CDR1 is MDHEN and CDR2 SYDVKM. V was clipped by 1 base and J by 7 bases; unmatched bases: 5. The CDR3 reads CASSLSAGGHGELFF. CDR3 nucleotide sequence: TGTGCCAGCAGTTTATCGGCAGGGGGCCACGGGGAGCTGTTTTTT. Variable domain in full (rest from reference TRBV28 and TRBJ2-2): DVKVTQSSRYLVKRTGEKVFLECVQDMDHENMFWYRQDPGLGLRLIYFSYDVKMKEKGDIPEGYSVSREKKERFSLILESASTNQTSMYLCASSLSAGGHGELFFGEGSRLTVL.

This chain connects TRBV6-5 to TRBJ1-2; 7 bases are a match to TRBD1. Germline CDR1 MNHEY, CDR2 SVGAGI. This CDR3 is built from 14 residues. V lost 0 bases to trimming and J lost 6 bases; unmatched junction nucleotides: 4. In nucleotides, the CDR3 is TGTGCCAGCAGTTACTCACAGGGGCAGGATGGCTACACCTTC. Translating gives CASSYSQGQDGYTF.

V is TRBV7-3 and J is TRBJ2-5, with a weak D call TRBD1 (5 bases). Trimming stripped 5 bases from V and 5 bases from J, with 18 bases between. The CDR3 totals 15 residues. Germline V gene sequence: CDR1 SGHTA, CDR2 FQGTGA. CDR3 protein: CASSPSSGAGETQYF. The CDR3 bases are TGTGCCAGCAGCCCCTCGAGTGGGGCTGGTGAGACCCAGTACTTC.

The chain has TRBV27 and TRBJ2-3; D is possibly TRBD1 (6 bases). Germline V gene lookup returns CDR1 MNHEY and CDR2 SMNVEV (reference sequence). V was clipped by 9 bases and J by 1 base, with 14 bases between them. The CDR3 has 14 residues. The CDR3 loop is CASGWGQRTDTQYF. CDR3 nucleotides: TGTGCCAGTGGGTGGGGGCAACGCACAGATACGCAGTATTTT.

The rearrangement links TRBV5-1 to TRBJ2-1, with D possibly matching TRBD2 (5 bases). The CDR3 loop spans 16 amino acids. The V gene lost 0 bases and the J gene lost 3 bases, with 13 bases spanning the gap. Germline assignment: CDR1 SGHRS and CDR2 YFSETQ. CDR3 bases: TGCGCCAGCAGCTTGGTGGGTCTAGGACTCTACAATGAGCAGTTCTTC. Translated, it gives CASSLVGLGLYNEQFF.

This clone occurred once. The chain employs TRBV19 and TRBJ1-2; D gene uncertain. In germline, CDR1 is LNHDA, CDR2 SQIVND (reference sequence). V was shortened by 8 bases and J by 0 bases, with 10 bases between the two germline ends. The CDR3 runs to 13 residues. The CDR3 region has the DNA TGTGCCAGTCAAACTGAAGCTAACTATGGCTACACCTTC. Translation: CASQTEANYGYTF.